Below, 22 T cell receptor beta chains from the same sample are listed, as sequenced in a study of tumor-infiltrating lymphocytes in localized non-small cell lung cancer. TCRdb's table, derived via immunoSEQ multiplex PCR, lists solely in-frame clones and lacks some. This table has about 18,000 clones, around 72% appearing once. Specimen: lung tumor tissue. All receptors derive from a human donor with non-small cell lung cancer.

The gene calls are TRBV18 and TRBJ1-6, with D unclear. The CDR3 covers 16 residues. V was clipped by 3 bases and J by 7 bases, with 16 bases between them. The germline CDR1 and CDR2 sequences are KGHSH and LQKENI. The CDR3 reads CASSPQPIGRNSPLHF. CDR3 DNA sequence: TGTGCCAGCTCACCTCAGCCCATAGGTAGGAATTCACCCCTCCACTTT.

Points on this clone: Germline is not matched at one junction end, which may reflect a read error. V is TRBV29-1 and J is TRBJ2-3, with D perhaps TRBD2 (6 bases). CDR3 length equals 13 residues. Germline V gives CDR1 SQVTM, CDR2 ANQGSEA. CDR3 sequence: CSVEETEFGTQYF. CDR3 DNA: TGCAGCGTGGAAGAGACCGAGTTTGGGACTCAGTATTTT.

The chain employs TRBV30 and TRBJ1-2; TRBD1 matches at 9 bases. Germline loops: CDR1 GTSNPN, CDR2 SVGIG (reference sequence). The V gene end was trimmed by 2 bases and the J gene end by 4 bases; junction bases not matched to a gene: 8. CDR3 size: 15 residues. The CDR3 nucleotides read TGTGCCTGGAGTACGCCGGGACAGGGAGCCTATGGCTACACCTTC. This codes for CAWSTPGQGAYGYTF.

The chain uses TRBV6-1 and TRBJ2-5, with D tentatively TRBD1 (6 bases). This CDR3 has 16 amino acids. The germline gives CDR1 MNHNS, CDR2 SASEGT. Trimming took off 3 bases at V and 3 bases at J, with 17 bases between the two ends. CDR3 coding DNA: TGTGCCAGCAGTGACGGGTGGGGGCAATTTAAAGAGACCCAGTACTTC. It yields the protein CASSDGWGQFKETQYF.

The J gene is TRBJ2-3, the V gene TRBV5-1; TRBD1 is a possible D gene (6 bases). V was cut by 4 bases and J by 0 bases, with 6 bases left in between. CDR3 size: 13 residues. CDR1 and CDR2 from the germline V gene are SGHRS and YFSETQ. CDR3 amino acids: CASSTGSTDTQYF. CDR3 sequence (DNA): TGCGCCAGCAGCACAGGGAGCACAGATACGCAGTATTTT. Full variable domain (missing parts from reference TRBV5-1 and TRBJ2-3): KAGVTQTPRYLIKTRGQQVTLSCSPISGHRSVSWYQQTPGQGLQFLFEYFSETQRNKGNFPGRFSGRQFSNSRSEMNVSTLELGDSALYLCASSTGSTDTQYFGPGTRLTVL.

In DNA form, the CDR3 reads TGTGCCAGCAGTGAGTCGTGGGAGGGCCGGGAAAATGAGCAGTTCTTC. The encoded protein is CASSESWEGRENEQFF. The chain has TRBV6-1 and TRBJ2-1; 7 nucleotides match TRBD2. V trimming: 3 bases; J trimming: 7 bases; junction bases outside the gene matches: 12. Germline V lookup: CDR1 MNHNS, CDR2 SASEGT. The CDR3 is 16 amino acids.

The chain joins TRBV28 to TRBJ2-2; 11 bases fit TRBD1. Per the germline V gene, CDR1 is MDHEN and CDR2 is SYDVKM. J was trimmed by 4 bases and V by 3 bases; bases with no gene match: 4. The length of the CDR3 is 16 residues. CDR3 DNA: TGTGCCAGCAGTTTGTCGGGGACAGGGGGCACCGGGGAGCTGTTTTTT. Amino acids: CASSLSGTGGTGELFF.

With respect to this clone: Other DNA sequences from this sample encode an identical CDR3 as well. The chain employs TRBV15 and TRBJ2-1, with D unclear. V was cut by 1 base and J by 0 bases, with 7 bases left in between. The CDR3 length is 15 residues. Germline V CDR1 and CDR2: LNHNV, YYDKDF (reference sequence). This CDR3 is CATSRGESSYNEQFF. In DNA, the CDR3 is TGTGCCACCAGCAGAGGCGAAAGCTCCTACAATGAGCAGTTCTTC.

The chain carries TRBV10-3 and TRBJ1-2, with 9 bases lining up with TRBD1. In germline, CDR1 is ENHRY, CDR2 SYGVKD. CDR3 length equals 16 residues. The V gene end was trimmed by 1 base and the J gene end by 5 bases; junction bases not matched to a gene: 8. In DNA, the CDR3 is TGTGCCATCAGTGAGTACGCCTCCGGGACAGGGTATGGCTACACCTTC. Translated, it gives CAISEYASGTGYGYTF.

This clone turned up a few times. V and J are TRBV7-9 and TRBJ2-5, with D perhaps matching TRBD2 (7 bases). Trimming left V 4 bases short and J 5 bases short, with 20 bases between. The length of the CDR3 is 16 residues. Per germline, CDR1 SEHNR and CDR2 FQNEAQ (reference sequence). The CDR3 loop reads CASSSQLGGPGETQYF. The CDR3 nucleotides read TGTGCCAGCAGCTCCCAATTGGGGGGGCCGGGGGAGACCCAGTACTTC.

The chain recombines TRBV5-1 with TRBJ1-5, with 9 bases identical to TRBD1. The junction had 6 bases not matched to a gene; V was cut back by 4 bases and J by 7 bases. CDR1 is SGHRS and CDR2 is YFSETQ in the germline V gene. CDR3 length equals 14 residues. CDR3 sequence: CASSVTGGGQPQHF. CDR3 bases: TGCGCCAGCAGCGTTACAGGGGGCGGGCAGCCCCAGCATTTT.

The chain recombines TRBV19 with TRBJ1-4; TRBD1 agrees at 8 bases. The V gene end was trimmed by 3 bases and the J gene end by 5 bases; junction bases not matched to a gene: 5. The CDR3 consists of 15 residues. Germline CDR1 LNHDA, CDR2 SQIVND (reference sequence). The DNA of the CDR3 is TGTGCCAGTAGTATGGCCACAGGGGGGAATGAAAAACTGTTTTTT. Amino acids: CASSMATGGNEKLFF.

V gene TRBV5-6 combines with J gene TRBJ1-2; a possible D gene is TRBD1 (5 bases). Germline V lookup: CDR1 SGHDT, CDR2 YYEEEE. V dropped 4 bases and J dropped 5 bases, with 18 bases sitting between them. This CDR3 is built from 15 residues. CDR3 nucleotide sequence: TGTGCCAGCAGCAAAGGACACTCCGAACTTTATGGCTACACCTTC. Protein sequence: CASSKGHSELYGYTF.

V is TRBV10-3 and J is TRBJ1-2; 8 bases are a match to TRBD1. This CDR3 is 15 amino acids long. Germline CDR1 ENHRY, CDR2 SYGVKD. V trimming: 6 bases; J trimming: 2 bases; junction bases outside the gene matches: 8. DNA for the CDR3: TGTGCCATCAGGGGGGGGACAGGCTTAAACTATGGCTACACCTTC. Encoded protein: CAIRGGTGLNYGYTF.

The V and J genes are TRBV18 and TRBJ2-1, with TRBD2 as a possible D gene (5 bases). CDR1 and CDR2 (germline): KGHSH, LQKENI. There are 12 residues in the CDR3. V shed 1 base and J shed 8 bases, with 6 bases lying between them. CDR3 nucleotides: TGTGCCAGCTCACCACGGGGAGATGAGCAGTTCTTC. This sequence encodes CASSPRGDEQFF.

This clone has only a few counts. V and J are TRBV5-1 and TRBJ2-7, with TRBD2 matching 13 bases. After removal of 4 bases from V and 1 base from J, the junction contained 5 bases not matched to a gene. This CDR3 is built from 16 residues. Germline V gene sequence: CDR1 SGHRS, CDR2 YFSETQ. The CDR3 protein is CASSPGTSGISYEQYF. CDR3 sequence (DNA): TGCGCCAGCAGCCCGGGGACTAGCGGGATATCCTACGAGCAGTACTTC.

The CDR3 is CASSDSSHQGYYGYTF. CDR3 nucleotide sequence: TGTGCCAGCAGTGACTCGAGTCATCAGGGTTACTATGGCTACACCTTC. The J gene is TRBJ1-2, the V gene TRBV6-4; maybe TRBD1 (5 bases). V was cut by 0 bases and J by 3 bases, with 14 bases left in between. This CDR3 region has 16 residues. CDR1 and CDR2 (germline): MRHNA, SNTAGT.

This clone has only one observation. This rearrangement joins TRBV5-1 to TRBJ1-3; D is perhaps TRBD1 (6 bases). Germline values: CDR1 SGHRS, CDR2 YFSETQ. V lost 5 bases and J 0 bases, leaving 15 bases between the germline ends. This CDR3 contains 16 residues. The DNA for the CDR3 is TGCGCCAGCAGGGCACAGGGTACGAGCTCTGGAAACACCATATATTTT. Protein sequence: CASRAQGTSSGNTIYF.

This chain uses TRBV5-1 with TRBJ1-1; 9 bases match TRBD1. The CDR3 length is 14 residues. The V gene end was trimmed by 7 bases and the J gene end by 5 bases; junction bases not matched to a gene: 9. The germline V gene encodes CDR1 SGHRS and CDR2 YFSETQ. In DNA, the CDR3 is TGCGCCAGCGGAACAGGGGGCGCCGGGACTGAAGCTTTCTTT. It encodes CASGTGGAGTEAFF.

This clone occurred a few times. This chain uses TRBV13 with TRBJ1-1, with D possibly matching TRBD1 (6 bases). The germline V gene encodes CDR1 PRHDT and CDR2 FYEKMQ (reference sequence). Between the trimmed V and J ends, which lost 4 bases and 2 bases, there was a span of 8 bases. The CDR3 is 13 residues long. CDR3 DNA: TGTGCCAGCAGCTGGACAGTTAACACTGAAGCTTTCTTT. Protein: CASSWTVNTEAFF.

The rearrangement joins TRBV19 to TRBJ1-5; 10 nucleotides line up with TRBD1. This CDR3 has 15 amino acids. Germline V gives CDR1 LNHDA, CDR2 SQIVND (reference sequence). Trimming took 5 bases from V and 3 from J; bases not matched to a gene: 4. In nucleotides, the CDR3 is TGTGCCAGTAGTGTCCGACAGGGGGCCAATCAGCCCCAGCATTTT. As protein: CASSVRQGANQPQHF.

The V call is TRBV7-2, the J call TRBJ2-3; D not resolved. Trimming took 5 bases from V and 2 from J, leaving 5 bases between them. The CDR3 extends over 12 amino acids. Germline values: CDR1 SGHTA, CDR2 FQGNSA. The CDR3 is CASSPYTDTQYF. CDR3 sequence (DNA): TGTGCCAGCAGCCCATACACAGATACGCAGTATTTT.